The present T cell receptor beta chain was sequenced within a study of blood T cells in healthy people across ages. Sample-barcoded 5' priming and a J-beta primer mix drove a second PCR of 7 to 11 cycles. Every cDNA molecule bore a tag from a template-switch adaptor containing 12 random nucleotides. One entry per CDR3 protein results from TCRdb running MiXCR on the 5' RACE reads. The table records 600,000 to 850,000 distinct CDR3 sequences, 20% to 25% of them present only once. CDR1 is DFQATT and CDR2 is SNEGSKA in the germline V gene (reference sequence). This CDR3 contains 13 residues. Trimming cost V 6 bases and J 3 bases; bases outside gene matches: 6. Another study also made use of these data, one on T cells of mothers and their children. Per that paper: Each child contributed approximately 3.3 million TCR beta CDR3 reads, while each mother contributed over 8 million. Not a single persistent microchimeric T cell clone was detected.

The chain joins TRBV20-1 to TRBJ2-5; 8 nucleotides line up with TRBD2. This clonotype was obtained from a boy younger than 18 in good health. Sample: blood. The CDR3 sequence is CSAPGLGEETQYF. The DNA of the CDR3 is TGCAGTGCCCCGGGACTAGGTGAAGAGACCCAGTACTTC.